These 29 T cell receptor beta chains share one sample of origin, sequenced in a study of blood T cell repertoires in COVID-19. Clones were sequenced by immunoSEQ multiplex PCR, and TCRdb holds only the in-frame ones, with some missing. The repertoire has about 220,000 clones, about four fifths of them found once; the top ten carry 6.8%. Input material: PBMCs or T cells enriched from blood (not recorded which). The receptors come from a woman aged 40 to 50 who had recovered from COVID-19.

The chain recombines TRBV21-1 with TRBJ1-4; TRBD1 was called by the table and not checked on the DNA. TRBV21-1 is a documented pseudogene. This CDR3 region has 16 residues. CDR3: CASSKCGTGSGEKLFF. In nucleotides, the CDR3 is TGTGCCAGCAGCAAATGTGGGACAGGGTCTGGGGAAAAACTGTTTTTT.

V is TRBV5-1 and J is TRBJ2-1; TRBD2 matches at 9 bases. From germline, CDR1 is SGHRS and CDR2 YFSETQ. J lost 5 bases, V lost 0 bases, and 3 bases had no gene match. The CDR3 loop spans 15 amino acids. The CDR3 loop is CASSLVSSGNNEQFF. Here the CDR3 DNA reads TGCGCCAGCAGCTTGGTGTCTAGCGGGAACAATGAGCAGTTCTTC.

The rearrangement links TRBV30 to TRBJ2-4; TRBD2 matches at 11 bases. CDR1 is GTSNPN, CDR2 SVGIG, per germline (reference sequence). The junction had 6 bases not matched to a gene; V was cut back by 3 bases and J by 8 bases. The CDR3 sequence is 14 residues long. CDR3 in DNA: TGTGCCTGGAGGCCTACTAGCGGGAGACACATTCAGTACTTC. Residues: CAWRPTSGRHIQYF.

The chain employs TRBV25-1 and TRBJ1-2; 8 nucleotides match TRBD1. The CDR3 has 16 residues. The J segment lost 1 base and the V segment lost 8 bases, leaving 12 bases of the junction unmatched. Germline V gene sequence: CDR1 MGHDK, CDR2 SYGVNS. DNA of the CDR3: TGTGCCAGCCGGGGGCAGGGGGCGTCGGATAACTATGGCTACACCTTC. Its protein is CASRGQGASDNYGYTF.

This clone has a single count. The chain carries TRBV19 and TRBJ1-1, with 9 bases matching TRBD1. The CDR3 has 18 residues. The junction had 14 bases not matched to a gene; V was cut back by 3 bases and J by 3 bases. Per germline, CDR1 LNHDA and CDR2 SQIVND (reference sequence). The CDR3 nucleotides are TGTGCCAGTAGTATCCGGCGAGTCACAGGGGGCGAAGACACTGAAGCTTTCTTT. The encoded protein is CASSIRRVTGGEDTEAFF. Supplemented by reference TRBV19 and TRBJ1-1, the full variable domain reads DGGITQSPKYLFRKEGQNVTLSCEQNLNHDAMYWYRQDPGQGLRLIYYSQIVNDFQKGDIAEGYSVSREKKESFPLTVTSAQKNPTAFYLCASSIRRVTGGEDTEAFFGQGTRLTVV.

The CDR3 is CASSLVSGVRHEQYF. The DNA for the CDR3 is TGTGCCAGCAGCTTAGTCTCGGGAGTAAGGCACGAGCAGTACTTC. The V gene is TRBV11-2, the J gene TRBJ2-7; possible D gene TRBD2, 6 bases. The CDR3 extends over 15 amino acids. The ends were cut back, 1 base at V and 5 bases at J, with 15 bases in the middle. The V gene's germline CDR1 is SGHAT and CDR2 FQNNGV.

This clone occurred once. The gene calls are TRBV28 and TRBJ2-2, with D possibly matching TRBD2 (7 bases). This CDR3 has 15 residues. The V and J ends lost 3 bases and 4 bases respectively, with 12 bases between them. Germline-derived CDR1 and CDR2 are MDHEN and SYDVKM. This CDR3 is CASSLGGAGTGELFF. For the CDR3, the DNA is TGTGCCAGCAGTTTGGGGGGGGCCGGCACCGGGGAGCTGTTTTTT. The whole variable domain, filled in from reference TRBV28 and TRBJ2-2, reads DVKVTQSSRYLVKRTGEKVFLECVQDMDHENMFWYRQDPGLGLRLIYFSYDVKMKEKGDIPEGYSVSREKKERFSLILESASTNQTSMYLCASSLGGAGTGELFFGEGSRLTVL.

The J gene is TRBJ2-2, the V gene TRBV20-1; the D is unclear. V lost 3 bases to trimming and J lost 1 base, with 9 bases between them. The length of the CDR3 is 14 residues. Germline V gene sequence: CDR1 DFQATT, CDR2 SNEGSKA (reference sequence). CDR3 in amino acids: CSASDPKNTGELFF. CDR3 sequence (DNA): TGCAGTGCTAGTGACCCAAAGAACACCGGGGAGCTGTTTTTT.

This clone was picked up many times. The CDR3 coding sequence is TGTGCCAGCAGCTGGAATCCGGGACTAGCGGTTGACAATGAGCAGTTCTTC. Protein product: CASSWNPGLAVDNEQFF. V usage is TRBV11-3 and J usage is TRBJ2-1, with TRBD2 matching 11 bases. The germline V gene has CDR1 SGHNT and CDR2 YENEEA. Germline trimming cut 4 bases from V and 5 bases from J; bases unmatched to any gene: 10. CDR3 length: 17 amino acids.

V gene TRBV18 combines with J gene TRBJ1-1; 7 nucleotides align to TRBD1. Trimming cost V 5 bases and J 5 bases; bases outside gene matches: 8. Per germline, CDR1 KGHSH and CDR2 LQKENI. The CDR3 is 14 amino acids. The CDR3 DNA sequence: TGTGCCAGCTCATCGGAGACAGGGATGACTGAAGCTTTCTTT. Translation: CASSSETGMTEAFF.

This clone is a singleton in its sample. The chain employs TRBV5-6 and TRBJ2-7; D might be TRBD1 (5 bases). V was cut by 2 bases and J by 2 bases, with 8 bases left in between. The germline CDR1 and CDR2 sequences are SGHDT and YYEEEE. CDR3 length: 13 residues. CDR3 in DNA: TGTGCCAGCAGCTTAGGGGATACCTACGAGCAGTACTTC. Its protein product is CASSLGDTYEQYF.

The rearrangement links TRBV5-1 to TRBJ1-6, with D possibly being TRBD1 (6 bases). The germline V gene encodes CDR1 SGHRS and CDR2 YFSETQ. Trimming shortened V by 4 bases and J by 7 bases, and 12 bases separated the two germline ends. This CDR3 comprises 14 residues. The CDR3 loop is CASSLADRNSPLHF. In nucleotides, the CDR3 is TGCGCCAGCAGCCTAGCCGACAGGAATTCACCCCTCCACTTT. Combining the CDR3 with reference TRBV5-1 and TRBJ1-6 gives the whole variable domain KAGVTQTPRYLIKTRGQQVTLSCSPISGHRSVSWYQQTPGQGLQFLFEYFSETQRNKGNFPGRFSGRQFSNSRSEMNVSTLELGDSALYLCASSLADRNSPLHFGNGTRLTVT.

The chain is built from TRBV4-1 and TRBJ1-2; maybe TRBD1 (5 bases). Germline CDR1 reads MGHRA; CDR2 reads YSYEKL. The CDR3 is 14 amino acids. V dropped 4 bases and J dropped 7 bases, with 16 bases sitting between them. The CDR3 region is CASSPPGRVAGYTF. CDR3 nucleotide sequence: TGCGCCAGCAGCCCGCCCGGCAGGGTCGCTGGCTACACCTTC.

The chain is built from TRBV2 and TRBJ1-1; 7 nucleotides agree with TRBD1. The CDR3 totals 14 residues. V lost 4 bases and J lost 4; bases outside the gene matches: 6. The germline gives CDR1 SNHLY, CDR2 FYNNEI. The CDR3 sequence: CASSVEGQLTEAFF. DNA for the CDR3: TGTGCCAGCAGTGTGGAGGGACAGCTCACTGAAGCTTTCTTT.

The CDR3, as DNA: TGTGCCAGCGTCCGGGAGTCGGGCAATGAGCAGTTCTTC. Its protein is CASVRESGNEQFF. The V and J genes are TRBV6-5 and TRBJ2-1, with D possibly matching TRBD2 (6 bases). CDR3 length: 13 amino acids. The V gene lost 8 bases and the J gene lost 6 bases, with 14 bases spanning the gap. The germline V gene encodes CDR1 MNHEY and CDR2 SVGAGI.

The V call is TRBV24-1, the J call TRBJ1-1; D may be TRBD1 (5 bases). CDR1 and CDR2 from the germline V gene are KGHDR and SFDVKD. Trimming shortened V by 5 bases and J by 2 bases, and 11 bases separated the two germline ends. This CDR3 is built from 14 residues. Written as DNA, the CDR3 is TGTGCCACCAGTGCTACAGGACCTAACACTGAAGCTTTCTTT. Translated, it gives CATSATGPNTEAFF.

The chain couples TRBV7-2 to TRBJ1-4, with 7 bases lining up with TRBD1. This CDR3 comprises 15 residues. Unmatched junction bases numbered 6, after V lost 6 bases and J lost 2 bases. Germline loops: CDR1 SGHTA, CDR2 FQGNSA. The CDR3 DNA sequence: TGTGCCAGCAGGGTTACAGGGGTCACTAATGAAAAACTGTTTTTT. This translates into CASRVTGVTNEKLFF.

The V and J genes are TRBV2 and TRBJ1-5; D not resolved. The V gene lost 3 bases and the J gene lost 2 bases, with 11 bases spanning the gap. This CDR3 contains 15 residues. CDR1 and CDR2 (germline): SNHLY, FYNNEI. CDR3: CASSETTGGNQPQHF. CDR3 coding DNA: TGTGCCAGCAGTGAGACTACGGGCGGCAATCAGCCCCAGCATTTT.

The chain uses TRBV7-2 and TRBJ1-4; no clear D gene. Looked up from germline, CDR1 is SGHTA and CDR2 is FQGNSA. V lost 3 bases, J lost 2 bases, and 7 bases lay in between. The CDR3 loop spans 14 amino acids. CDR3 in DNA: TGTGCCAGCAGCTTGGGCTTTACTAATGAAAAACTGTTTTTT. Residues: CASSLGFTNEKLFF. Together with reference TRBV7-2 and TRBJ1-4, the CDR3 gives the full variable domain: GAGVSQSPSNKVTEKGKDVELRCDPISGHTALYWYRQSLGQGLEFLIYFQGNSAPDKSGLPSDRFSAERTGGSVSTLTIQRTQQEDSAVYLCASSLGFTNEKLFFGSGTQLSVL.

The rearrangement uses TRBV2 and TRBJ1-6, with 9 bases fitting TRBD1. Germline V gene sequence: CDR1 SNHLY, CDR2 FYNNEI. This CDR3 has 14 amino acids. V dropped 7 bases and J dropped 7; count of bases not matched to a gene: 5. The CDR3 is CASKDRGYNSPLHF. The CDR3 bases are TGTGCCAGCAAGGACAGGGGATACAATTCACCCCTCCACTTT.

The chain combines TRBV9 with TRBJ2-1, with D perhaps matching TRBD2 (6 bases). V lost 0 bases and J 8 bases, leaving 9 bases between the germline ends. Germline V gene data show CDR1 as SGDLS and CDR2 as YYNGEE. This CDR3 has 13 residues. CDR3 in DNA: TGTGCCAGCAGCGTAGCTCCGGGAGATGAGCAGTTCTTC. It encodes CASSVAPGDEQFF.

The CDR3: CASSLSSHGRARDEQFF. As DNA, the CDR3 is TGTGCCAGCAGCTTATCGTCCCACGGGAGGGCCAGGGATGAGCAGTTCTTC. This chain uses TRBV13 with TRBJ2-1; 8 nucleotides align to TRBD2. The CDR3 has 17 amino acids. Trimming at V came to 2 bases and at J to 8 bases, leaving 14 bases not matched to a gene. Germline CDR1 is PRHDT and CDR2 is FYEKMQ (reference sequence).

This clone is categorized as medium-sized (0.01 to 0.1%). The chain carries TRBV5-1 and TRBJ1-4; D is ambiguous. CDR3 length equals 13 residues. Trimming removed 1 base from V and 5 bases from J, with 6 bases in between. Germline values: CDR1 SGHRS, CDR2 YFSETQ. DNA for the CDR3: TGCGCCAGCAGCTTGTACGGGAATGAAAAACTGTTTTTT. This sequence encodes CASSLYGNEKLFF.

V is TRBV15 and J is TRBJ2-2, with 7 nucleotides matching TRBD1. The CDR3 is made up of 16 amino acids. The junction had 6 bases not matched to a gene; V was cut back by 5 bases and J by 0 bases. Per germline, CDR1 LNHNV and CDR2 YYDKDF (reference sequence). This chain's CDR3 is CATSHGTDPNTGELFF. The CDR3 DNA reads TGTGCCACCAGCCACGGGACAGACCCGAACACCGGGGAGCTGTTTTTT.

The chain employs TRBV15 and TRBJ2-1, with 7 bases fitting TRBD2. The length of the CDR3 is 18 residues. Germline V gene data show CDR1 as LNHNV and CDR2 as YYDKDF (reference sequence). V dropped 0 bases and J dropped 6; count of bases not matched to a gene: 14. CDR3 amino acids: CATSRDPVGGLTGNEQFF. CDR3 nucleotides: TGTGCCACCAGCAGAGATCCAGTGGGAGGGCTGACGGGCAATGAGCAGTTCTTC.

The CDR3 region is CASRETVSDNEKLFF. For the CDR3, the DNA is TGTGCCAGCAGAGAGACAGTTTCGGATAATGAAAAACTGTTTTTT. The chain combines TRBV6-5 with TRBJ1-4; tentative D call: TRBD1 (5 bases). Germline V CDR1 and CDR2: MNHEY, SVGAGI. V dropped 6 bases and J dropped 4 bases, with 15 bases sitting between them. The CDR3 runs to 15 residues.

This clone was found once. This chain uses TRBV5-5 with TRBJ1-2; 10 bases fit TRBD1. The germline V gene encodes CDR1 SGHKS and CDR2 YYEKEE (reference sequence). V dropped 4 bases and J dropped 3; count of bases not matched to a gene: 6. CDR3 length: 15 amino acids. DNA of the CDR3: TGTGCCAGCAGCCCGGGACAGGGGATCGACTATGGCTACACCTTC. Its protein is CASSPGQGIDYGYTF.

This rearrangement joins TRBV2 to TRBJ2-1; 14 bases agree with TRBD2. The V gene end was trimmed by 6 bases and the J gene end by 7 bases; junction bases not matched to a gene: 5. This CDR3 is 15 amino acids long. Germline CDR1 reads SNHLY; CDR2 reads FYNNEI. The CDR3 DNA is TGTGCCAGCAGGCTGACTAGCGGGAGGGCGAATGAGCAGTTCTTC. Protein: CASRLTSGRANEQFF.

This chain uses TRBV19 with TRBJ2-4; D possibly corresponds to TRBD1 (6 bases). With 3 bases removed from V and 6 bases from J, the gap between germline ends came to 15 bases. Germline V gene sequence: CDR1 LNHDA, CDR2 SQIVND (reference sequence). This CDR3 spans 15 amino acids. CDR3 residues: CASSMRQDLGNIQYF. The CDR3 DNA follows: TGTGCCAGTAGTATGCGACAGGACCTCGGAAACATTCAGTACTTC.